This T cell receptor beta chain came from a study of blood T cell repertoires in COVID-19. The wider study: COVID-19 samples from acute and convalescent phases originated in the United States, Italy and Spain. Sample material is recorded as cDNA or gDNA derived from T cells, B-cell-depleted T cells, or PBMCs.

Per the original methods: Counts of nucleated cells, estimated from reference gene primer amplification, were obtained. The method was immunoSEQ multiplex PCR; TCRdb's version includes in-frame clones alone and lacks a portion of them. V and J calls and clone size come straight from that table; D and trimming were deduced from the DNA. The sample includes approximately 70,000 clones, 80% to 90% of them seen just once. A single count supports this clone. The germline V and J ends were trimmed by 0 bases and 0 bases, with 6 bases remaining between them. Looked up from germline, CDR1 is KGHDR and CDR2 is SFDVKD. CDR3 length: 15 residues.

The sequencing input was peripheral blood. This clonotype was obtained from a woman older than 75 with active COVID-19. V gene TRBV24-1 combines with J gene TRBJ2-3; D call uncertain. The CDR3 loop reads CATSDLTYSTDTQYF. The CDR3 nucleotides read TGTGCCACCAGTGATTTGACATACAGCACAGATACGCAGTATTTT.